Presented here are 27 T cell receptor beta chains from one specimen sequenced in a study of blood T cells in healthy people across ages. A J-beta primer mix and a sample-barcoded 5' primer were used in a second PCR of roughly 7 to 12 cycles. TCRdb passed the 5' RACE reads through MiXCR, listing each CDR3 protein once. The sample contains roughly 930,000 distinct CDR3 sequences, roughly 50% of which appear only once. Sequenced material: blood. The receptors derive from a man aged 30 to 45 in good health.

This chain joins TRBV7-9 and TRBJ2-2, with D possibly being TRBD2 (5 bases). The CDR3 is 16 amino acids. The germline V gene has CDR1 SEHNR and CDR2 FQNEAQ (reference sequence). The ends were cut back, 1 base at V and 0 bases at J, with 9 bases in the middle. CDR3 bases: TGTGCCAGCAGCTTAGTGCTAGCCACGAACACCGGGGAGCTGTTTTTT. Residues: CASSLVLATNTGELFF.

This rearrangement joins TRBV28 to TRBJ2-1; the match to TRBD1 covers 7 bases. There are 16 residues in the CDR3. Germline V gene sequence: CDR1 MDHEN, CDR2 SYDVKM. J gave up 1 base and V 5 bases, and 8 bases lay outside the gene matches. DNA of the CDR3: TGTGCCAGCAGTCCGCGACAGGGTATGTCCTACAATGAGCAGTTCTTC. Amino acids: CASSPRQGMSYNEQFF.

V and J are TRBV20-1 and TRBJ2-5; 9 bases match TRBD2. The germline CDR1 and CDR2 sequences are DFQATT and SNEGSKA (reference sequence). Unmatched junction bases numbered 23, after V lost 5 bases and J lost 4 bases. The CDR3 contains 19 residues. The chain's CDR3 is CSAHPFPMEGREGRETQYF. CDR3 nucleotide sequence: TGCAGTGCTCATCCCTTCCCTATGGAGGGGCGGGAGGGCAGAGAGACCCAGTACTTC.

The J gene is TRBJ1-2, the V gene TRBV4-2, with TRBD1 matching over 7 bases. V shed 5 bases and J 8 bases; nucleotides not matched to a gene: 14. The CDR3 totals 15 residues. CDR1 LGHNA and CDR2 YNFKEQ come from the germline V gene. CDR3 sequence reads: CASSYMDRQGGGYTF. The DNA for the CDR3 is TGTGCCAGCAGCTACATGGACAGGCAGGGAGGAGGCTACACCTTC.

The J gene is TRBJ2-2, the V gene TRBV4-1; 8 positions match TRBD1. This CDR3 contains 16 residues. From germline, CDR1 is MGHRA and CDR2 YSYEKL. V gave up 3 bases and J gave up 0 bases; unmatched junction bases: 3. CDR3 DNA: TGCGCCAGCAGCCAGAGGACAGGGCCGAACACCGGGGAGCTGTTTTTT. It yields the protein CASSQRTGPNTGELFF.

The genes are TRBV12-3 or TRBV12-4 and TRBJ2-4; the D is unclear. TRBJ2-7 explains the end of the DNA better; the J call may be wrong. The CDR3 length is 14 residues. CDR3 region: CASSAPVVPYEQYF. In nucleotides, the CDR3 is TGTGCCAGCAGCGCCCCGGTAGTTCCCTACGAGCAGTACTTC.

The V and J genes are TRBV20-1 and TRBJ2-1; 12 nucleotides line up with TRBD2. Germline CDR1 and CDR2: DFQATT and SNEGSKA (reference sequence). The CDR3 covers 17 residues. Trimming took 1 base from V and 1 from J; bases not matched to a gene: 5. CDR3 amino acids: CSARGTSGVLSYNEQFF. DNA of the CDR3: TGCAGTGCTAGAGGGACTAGCGGGGTCCTATCCTACAATGAGCAGTTCTTC.

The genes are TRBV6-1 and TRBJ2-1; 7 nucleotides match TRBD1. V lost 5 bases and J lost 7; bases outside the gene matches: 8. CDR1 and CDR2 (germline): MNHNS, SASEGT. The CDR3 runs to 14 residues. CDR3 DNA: TGTGCCAGCAGTAGTGGACAGGTATCAAATGAGCAGTTCTTC. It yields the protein CASSSGQVSNEQFF.

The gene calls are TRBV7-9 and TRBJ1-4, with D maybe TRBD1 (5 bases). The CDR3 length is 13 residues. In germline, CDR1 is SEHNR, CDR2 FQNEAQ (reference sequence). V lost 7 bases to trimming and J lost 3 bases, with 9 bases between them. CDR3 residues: CASTGTSNEKLFF. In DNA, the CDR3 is TGTGCCAGCACCGGGACTTCTAATGAAAAACTGTTTTTT. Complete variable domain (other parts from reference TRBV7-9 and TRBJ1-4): DTGVSQNPRHKITKRGQNVTFRCDPISEHNRLYWYRQTLGQGPEFLTYFQNEAQLEKSRLLSDRFSAERPKGSFSTLEIQRTEQGDSAMYLCASTGTSNEKLFFGSGTQLSVL.

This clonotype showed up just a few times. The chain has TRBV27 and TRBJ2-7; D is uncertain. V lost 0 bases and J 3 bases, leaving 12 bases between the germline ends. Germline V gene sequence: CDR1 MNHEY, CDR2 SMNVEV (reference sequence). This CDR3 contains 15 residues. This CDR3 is CASSLSVGSGYEQYF. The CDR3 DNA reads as TGTGCCAGCAGTTTATCCGTCGGGTCGGGCTACGAGCAGTACTTC.

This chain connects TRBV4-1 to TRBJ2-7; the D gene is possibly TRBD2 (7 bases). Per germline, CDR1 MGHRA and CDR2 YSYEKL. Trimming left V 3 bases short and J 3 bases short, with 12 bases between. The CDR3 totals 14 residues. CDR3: CASSHRGGGYEQYF. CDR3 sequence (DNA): TGCGCCAGCAGCCATAGGGGGGGCGGCTACGAGCAGTACTTC.

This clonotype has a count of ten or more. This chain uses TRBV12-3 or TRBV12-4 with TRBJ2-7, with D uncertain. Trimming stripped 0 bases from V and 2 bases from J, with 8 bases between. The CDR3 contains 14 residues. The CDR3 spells CASSLAGPTYEQYF. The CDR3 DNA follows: TGTGCCAGCAGTTTAGCGGGCCCCACCTACGAGCAGTACTTC.

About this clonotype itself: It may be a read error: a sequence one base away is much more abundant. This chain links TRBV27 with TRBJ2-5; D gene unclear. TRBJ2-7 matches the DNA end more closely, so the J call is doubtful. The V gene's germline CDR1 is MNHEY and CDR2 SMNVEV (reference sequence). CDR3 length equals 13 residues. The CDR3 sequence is CASSFSGWNEQYF. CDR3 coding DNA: TGTGCCAGCAGTTTTTCGGGCTGGAACGAGCAGTACTTC.

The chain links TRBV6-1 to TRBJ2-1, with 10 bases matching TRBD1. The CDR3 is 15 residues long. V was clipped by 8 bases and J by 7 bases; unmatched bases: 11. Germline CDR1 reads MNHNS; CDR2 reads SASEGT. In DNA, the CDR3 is TGTGCCAGCCAAGTGGGGACAGGGGTTTTTAATGAGCAGTTCTTC. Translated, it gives CASQVGTGVFNEQFF.

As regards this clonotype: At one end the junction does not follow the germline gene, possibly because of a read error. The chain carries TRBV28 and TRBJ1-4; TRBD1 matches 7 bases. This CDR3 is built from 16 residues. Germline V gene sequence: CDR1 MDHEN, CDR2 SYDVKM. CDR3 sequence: CTSSQHSTGEGEKLFF. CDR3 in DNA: TGTACCAGCAGTCAACACTCAACAGGGGAAGGGGAAAAACTGTTTTTT.

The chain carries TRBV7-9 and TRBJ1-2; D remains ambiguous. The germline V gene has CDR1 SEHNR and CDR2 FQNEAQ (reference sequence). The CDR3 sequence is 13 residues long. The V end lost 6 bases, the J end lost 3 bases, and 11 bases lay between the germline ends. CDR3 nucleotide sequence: TGTGCCAGCAGAGACGACGTGGACTATGGCTACACCTTC. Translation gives CASRDDVDYGYTF.

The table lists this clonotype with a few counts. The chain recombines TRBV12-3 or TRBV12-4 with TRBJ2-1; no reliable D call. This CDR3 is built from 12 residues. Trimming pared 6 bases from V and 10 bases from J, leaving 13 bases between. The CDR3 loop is CASSHRAEEQFF. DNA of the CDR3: TGTGCCAGCAGCCACCGGGCCGAGGAGCAGTTCTTC.

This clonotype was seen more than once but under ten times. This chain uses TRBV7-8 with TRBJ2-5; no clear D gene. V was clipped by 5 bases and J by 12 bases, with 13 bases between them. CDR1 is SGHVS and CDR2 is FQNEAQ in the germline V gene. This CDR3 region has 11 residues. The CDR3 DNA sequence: TGTGCCAGCAGCCTAGACCATGCAAAGTACTTC. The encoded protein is CASSLDHAKYF.

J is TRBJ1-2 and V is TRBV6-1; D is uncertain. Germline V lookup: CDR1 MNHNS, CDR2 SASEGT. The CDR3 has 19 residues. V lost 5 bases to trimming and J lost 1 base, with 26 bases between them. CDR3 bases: TGTGCCAGCAGTAAAGAGCCCTCGGACCCGGGCAGACATAACTATGGCTACACCTTC. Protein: CASSKEPSDPGRHNYGYTF.

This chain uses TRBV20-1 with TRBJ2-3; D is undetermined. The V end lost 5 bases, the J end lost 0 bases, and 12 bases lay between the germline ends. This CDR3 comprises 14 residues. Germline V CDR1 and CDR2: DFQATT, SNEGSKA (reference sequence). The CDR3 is CSAPGRSSTDTQYF. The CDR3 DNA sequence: TGCAGTGCTCCTGGACGGAGTAGCACAGATACGCAGTATTTT.

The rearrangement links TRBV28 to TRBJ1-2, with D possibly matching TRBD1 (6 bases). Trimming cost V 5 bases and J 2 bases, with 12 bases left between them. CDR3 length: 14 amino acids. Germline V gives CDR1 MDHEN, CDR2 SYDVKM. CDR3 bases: TGTGCCAGCAGTGTTGAACAGGGAAACTATGGCTACACCTTC. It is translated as CASSVEQGNYGYTF.

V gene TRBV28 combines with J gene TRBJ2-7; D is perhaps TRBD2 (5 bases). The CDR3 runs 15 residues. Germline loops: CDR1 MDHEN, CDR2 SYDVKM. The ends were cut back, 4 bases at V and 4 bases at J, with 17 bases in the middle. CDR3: CASSSPKRPSYEQYF. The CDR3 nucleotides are TGTGCCAGCAGTTCCCCAAAGCGGCCCTCTTACGAGCAGTACTTC.

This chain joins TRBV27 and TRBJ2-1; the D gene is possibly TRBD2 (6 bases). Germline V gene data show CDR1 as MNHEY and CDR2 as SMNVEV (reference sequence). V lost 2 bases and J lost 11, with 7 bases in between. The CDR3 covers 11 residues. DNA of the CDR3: TGTGCCAGCAGTTTAGCGGGACAGCAGTTCTTC. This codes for CASSLAGQQFF.

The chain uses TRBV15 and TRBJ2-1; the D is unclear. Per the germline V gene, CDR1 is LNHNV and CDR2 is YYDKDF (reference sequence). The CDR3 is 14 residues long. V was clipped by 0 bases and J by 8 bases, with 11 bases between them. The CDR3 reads CATSRDLQDDEQFF. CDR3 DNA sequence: TGTGCCACCAGCAGAGATCTTCAGGACGATGAGCAGTTCTTC.

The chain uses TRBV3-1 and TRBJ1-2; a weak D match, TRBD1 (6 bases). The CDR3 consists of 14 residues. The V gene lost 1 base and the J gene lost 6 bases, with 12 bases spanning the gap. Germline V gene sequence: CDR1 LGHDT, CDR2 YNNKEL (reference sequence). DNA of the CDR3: TGTGCCAGCAGCCAAGGATCAGGGGTCCATGGCTACACCTTC. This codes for CASSQGSGVHGYTF. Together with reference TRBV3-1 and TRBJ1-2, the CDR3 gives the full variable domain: DTAVSQTPKYLVTQMGNDKSIKCEQNLGHDTMYWYKQDSKKFLKIMFSYNNKELIINETVPNRFSPKSPDKAHLNLHINSLELGDSAVYFCASSQGSGVHGYTFGSGTRLTVV.

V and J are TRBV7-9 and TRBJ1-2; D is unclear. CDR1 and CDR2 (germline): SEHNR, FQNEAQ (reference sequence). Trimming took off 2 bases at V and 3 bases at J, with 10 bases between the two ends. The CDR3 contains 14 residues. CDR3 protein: CASSLPPIYYGYTF. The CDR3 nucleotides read TGTGCCAGCAGCTTACCCCCGATATACTATGGCTACACCTTC.

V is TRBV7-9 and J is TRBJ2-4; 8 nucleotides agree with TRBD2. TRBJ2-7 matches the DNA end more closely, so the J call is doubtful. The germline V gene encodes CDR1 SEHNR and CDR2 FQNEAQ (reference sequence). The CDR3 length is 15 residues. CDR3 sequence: CASSSLGGGPYEQYF. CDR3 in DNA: TGTGCCAGCAGCTCCCTCGGGGGGGGACCCTACGAGCAGTACTTC.